A selection of T cell receptor beta chains follows, all from one sample in a study of Graves' ophthalmopathy and Graves' hyperthyroidism. Each CDR3 protein gets one entry after TCRdb re-called the multiplex PCR reads with MiXCR. The sample includes roughly 500,000 distinct CDR3 sequences, around 15% seen only once; the top ten take 9.5% to 10%. The sample comprised blood. All receptors derive from a woman in her thirties with Graves' ophthalmopathy. Each CDR3 is given with its conserved first and last residue. The order of the fields is V gene, clone size, J gene, D gene, CDR3 DNA, CDR3 protein. The D gene is left open where the match is weak. A row's size may be missing; if present it is once, few, many or a size class.

v_call: TRBV19
clone_size: few
j_call: TRBJ1-5
d_call: NA
cdr3_nt: TGTGCCAGTACGGCCAGGAATCAGCCCCAGCATTTT
cdr3_aa: CASTARNQPQHF

v_call: TRBV5-1
clone_size: NA
j_call: TRBJ2-5
d_call: TRBD1
cdr3_nt: TGCGCCAGCAGCTTGGAACCAGGGGGCAGGGAGACCCAGTACTTC
cdr3_aa: CASSLEPGGRETQYF

v_call: TRBV20-1
clone_size: many
j_call: TRBJ2-5
d_call: NA
cdr3_nt: TGCAGTGCTAGTTTCGTCCGGGGGGCAGAGACCCAGTACTTC
cdr3_aa: CSASFVRGAETQYF

v_call: TRBV6-5
clone_size: many
j_call: TRBJ2-7
d_call: TRBD2
cdr3_nt: TGTGCCAGCAGTTACTCGGATGGGCTAGCGGGCTCCTACGAGCAATACTTC
cdr3_aa: CASSYSDGLAGSYEQYF

v_call: TRBV30
clone_size: many
j_call: TRBJ1-2
d_call: NA
cdr3_nt: TGTGCCTGGAGTGAGCTCAGGGCCTATGGCTACACCTTC
cdr3_aa: CAWSELRAYGYTF

v_call: TRBV29-1
clone_size: many
j_call: TRBJ1-2
d_call: NA
cdr3_nt: TGCAGCGGCGGGACAAACTATGGCTACACCTTC
cdr3_aa: CSGGTNYGYTF

v_call: TRBV20-1
clone_size: many
j_call: TRBJ2-7
d_call: TRBD1
cdr3_nt: TGCAGTGCTAGCGGGACAGGTTTCTACGAGCAGTACTTC
cdr3_aa: CSASGTGFYEQYF

v_call: TRBV30
clone_size: many
j_call: TRBJ1-2
d_call: NA
cdr3_nt: TGTGCCTGGGTAATAGGGGATGGCTATGGCTACACCTTC
cdr3_aa: CAWVIGDGYGYTF

v_call: TRBV2
clone_size: many
j_call: TRBJ1-5
d_call: NA
cdr3_nt: TGTGCCAGCAAGCGGGAGCAGTATAGCAATCAGCCCCAGCATTTT
cdr3_aa: CASKREQYSNQPQHF

v_call: TRBV28
clone_size: many
j_call: TRBJ2-2
d_call: NA
cdr3_nt: TGTGCCAGCAGTTGGAGGGGACTGAACACCGGGGAGCTGTTTTTT
cdr3_aa: CASSWRGLNTGELFF

v_call: TRBV19
clone_size: few
j_call: TRBJ2-2
d_call: NA
cdr3_nt: TGTGCCAGTAGTATAGAGACAACGAACACCGGGGAGCTGTTTTTT
cdr3_aa: CASSIETTNTGELFF

v_call: TRBV12-3/TRBV12-4
clone_size: NA
j_call: TRBJ2-2
d_call: TRBD2
cdr3_nt: TGTGCCAGTACCGGGGGGGCAGCCGGGGAGCTGTTTTTT
cdr3_aa: CASTGGAAGELFF

v_call: TRBV11-3
clone_size: many
j_call: TRBJ2-5
d_call: TRBD2
cdr3_nt: TGTGCCAGCAGCCCCACGAAACTAGCGGGGGGGAAGACCCAGTACTTC
cdr3_aa: CASSPTKLAGGKTQYF

v_call: TRBV7-3
clone_size: many
j_call: TRBJ2-6
d_call: NA
cdr3_nt: TGTGCCAGCAGCTTAACGGGGTTAGGGGCCAACGTCCTGACTTTC
cdr3_aa: CASSLTGLGANVLTF

v_call: TRBV19
clone_size: many
j_call: TRBJ1-5
d_call: NA
cdr3_nt: TGTGCCAGTAAGGAACGGCCCGGCCATCAGCCCCAGCATTTT
cdr3_aa: CASKERPGHQPQHF

v_call: TRBV20-1
clone_size: many
j_call: TRBJ1-6
d_call: TRBD1
cdr3_nt: TGCAGTGCGTGGACAGGGGTAAATTCACCCCTCCACTTT
cdr3_aa: CSAWTGVNSPLHF

v_call: TRBV4-1
clone_size: NA
j_call: TRBJ1-1
d_call: TRBD1
cdr3_nt: TGCGCCAGCAGCCAGGGACAGTGGAACACTGAAGCTTTCTTT
cdr3_aa: CASSQGQWNTEAFF

v_call: TRBV6-1
clone_size: many
j_call: TRBJ2-7
d_call: TRBD2
cdr3_nt: TGTGCCAGCCGGCCCCCGACTAGCGGCCAACGGGGAGAGCAGTACTTC
cdr3_aa: CASRPPTSGQRGEQYF

v_call: TRBV12-5
clone_size: few
j_call: TRBJ2-4
d_call: NA
cdr3_nt: TGTGCTAGTGGGAAACAGGGTGTAGCCAAAAACATTCAGTACTTC
cdr3_aa: CASGKQGVAKNIQYF

v_call: TRBV12-3/TRBV12-4
clone_size: many
j_call: TRBJ2-2
d_call: TRBD2
cdr3_nt: TGTGCCAGCAGTTTCGAGGGAGGGAGCACCGGGGAGCTGTTTTTT
cdr3_aa: CASSFEGGSTGELFF

v_call: TRBV14
clone_size: few
j_call: TRBJ1-2
d_call: NA
cdr3_nt: TGTGCCACCTCACCTGCAGGTCGAGCTAACTATGGCTACACCTTC
cdr3_aa: CATSPAGRANYGYTF

v_call: TRBV7-2
clone_size: many
j_call: TRBJ2-7
d_call: NA
cdr3_nt: TGTGCCAGCAGCTTAGTGCGCTCCGACGACCGCTACGAGCAGTACTTC
cdr3_aa: CASSLVRSDDRYEQYF

v_call: TRBV28
clone_size: many
j_call: TRBJ1-3
d_call: NA
cdr3_nt: TGTGCCAGCACCAACGGGCTTAACTCTGGAAACACCATATATTTT
cdr3_aa: CASTNGLNSGNTIYF

v_call: TRBV12-3/TRBV12-4
clone_size: many
j_call: TRBJ2-7
d_call: NA
cdr3_nt: TGTGCCAGCAGCTTCCCCGGAGGCGAGCAGTACTTC
cdr3_aa: CASSFPGGEQYF

v_call: TRBV28
clone_size: NA
j_call: TRBJ1-5
d_call: NA
cdr3_nt: TGTGCCAGCAGTTCACCCGGGACCTCCAATCAGCCCCAGCATTTT
cdr3_aa: CASSSPGTSNQPQHF

v_call: TRBV3-1
clone_size: NA
j_call: TRBJ1-3
d_call: NA
cdr3_nt: TGTGCCAGCAGCCAAGATCTTTCCCGGCGCGGAAACACCATATATTTT
cdr3_aa: CASSQDLSRRGNTIYF

v_call: TRBV15
clone_size: many
j_call: TRBJ1-1
d_call: NA
cdr3_nt: TGTGCCACCAGCAGAGATTTAGTGGGGACTGAAGCTTTCTTT
cdr3_aa: CATSRDLVGTEAFF

v_call: TRBV6-1
clone_size: many
j_call: TRBJ1-2
d_call: NA
cdr3_nt: TGTGCCAGCAGTCTCCTCAGGGATTCTGGCTACACCTTC
cdr3_aa: CASSLLRDSGYTF

v_call: TRBV6-5
clone_size: many
j_call: TRBJ1-1
d_call: NA
cdr3_nt: TGTGCCAGCAGTTACTCTCGTGGGTACACTGAAGCTTTCTTT
cdr3_aa: CASSYSRGYTEAFF

v_call: TRBV10-3
clone_size: many
j_call: TRBJ1-3
d_call: TRBD1
cdr3_nt: TGTGCCATCAGTGAGTCGACAGGGGCTGGAAACACCATATATTTT
cdr3_aa: CAISESTGAGNTIYF

v_call: TRBV28
clone_size: many
j_call: TRBJ2-5
d_call: NA
cdr3_nt: TGTGCCAGCAGTCCACGAAGGGAGAGGATAGGTTCGGGATGGAAGACCCAGTACTTC
cdr3_aa: CASSPRRERIGSGWKTQYF

v_call: TRBV4-1
clone_size: NA
j_call: TRBJ1-1
d_call: TRBD1
cdr3_nt: TGCGCCAGCAGTCTTCGTCGGGAGGGGGCGCGGGCTTTCTTT
cdr3_aa: CASSLRREGARAFF

v_call: TRBV6-4
clone_size: NA
j_call: TRBJ2-3
d_call: TRBD2
cdr3_nt: TGTGCCAGCAGTGCCTACGGGGGGGCGCCAGATACGCAGTATTTT
cdr3_aa: CASSAYGGAPDTQYF

v_call: TRBV5-1
clone_size: many
j_call: TRBJ1-5
d_call: NA
cdr3_nt: TGCGCCAGCAGCTTGGGGCAGGGTGGGAATCAGCCCCAGCATTTT
cdr3_aa: CASSLGQGGNQPQHF

v_call: TRBV6-2/TRBV6-3
clone_size: many
j_call: TRBJ2-7
d_call: TRBD2
cdr3_nt: TGTGCCAGCAGGAAGGAGCGGGGCAGCTCCTACGAGCAGTACTTC
cdr3_aa: CASRKERGSSYEQYF

v_call: TRBV4-2
clone_size: many
j_call: TRBJ2-7
d_call: NA
cdr3_nt: TGTGCCAGCAGCCACGAAGACAGGCCCTACGAGCAGTACTTC
cdr3_aa: CASSHEDRPYEQYF

v_call: TRBV20-1
clone_size: NA
j_call: TRBJ2-4
d_call: TRBD2
cdr3_nt: TGCAGTGCTAGAGGACCGGGACTAGCGGGAGCCGAAGCCAAAAACATTCAGTACTTC
cdr3_aa: CSARGPGLAGAEAKNIQYF

v_call: TRBV20-1
clone_size: many
j_call: TRBJ2-7
d_call: NA
cdr3_nt: TGCAGTGCTAGGGCGGGGCCTAGCTCCTACGAGCAGTACTTC
cdr3_aa: CSARAGPSSYEQYF

v_call: TRBV5-1
clone_size: many
j_call: TRBJ2-5
d_call: NA
cdr3_nt: TGCGCCAGCAGCTTGGTGGGGACGGGGGAGACCCAGTACTTC
cdr3_aa: CASSLVGTGETQYF

v_call: TRBV14
clone_size: many
j_call: TRBJ1-6
d_call: NA
cdr3_nt: TGTGCCAGCAGCCTGACAGGTGGACATTCACCCCTCCACTTT
cdr3_aa: CASSLTGGHSPLHF

v_call: TRBV6-1
clone_size: NA
j_call: TRBJ2-5
d_call: TRBD1
cdr3_nt: TGTGCCAGCAGCACGGACAGGGGTGGTTTGGAGACCCAGTACTTC
cdr3_aa: CASSTDRGGLETQYF

v_call: TRBV5-1
clone_size: many
j_call: TRBJ2-7
d_call: TRBD2
cdr3_nt: TGCGCCAGCAGCGGGGGGGGAGTCTCCTACGAGCAGTACTTC
cdr3_aa: CASSGGGVSYEQYF

v_call: TRBV27
clone_size: NA
j_call: TRBJ1-5
d_call: NA
cdr3_nt: TGTGCCAGCAGTTGGTCCCCCAATCAGCCCCAGCATTTT
cdr3_aa: CASSWSPNQPQHF

v_call: TRBV18
clone_size: many
j_call: TRBJ1-5
d_call: NA
cdr3_nt: TGTGCCAGCTCACCACCCGACCAAGGAAGGTCTCAGCCCCAGCATTTT
cdr3_aa: CASSPPDQGRSQPQHF

v_call: TRBV7-9
clone_size: many
j_call: TRBJ1-3
d_call: TRBD1
cdr3_nt: TGTGCCAGCAGCTTACAGGGGGCGGCGGGAAACACCATATATTTT
cdr3_aa: CASSLQGAAGNTIYF

v_call: TRBV12-3/TRBV12-4
clone_size: many
j_call: TRBJ2-7
d_call: NA
cdr3_nt: TGTGCCAGCAGTCCCCCGCGAACGGTCTGGGACGAGCAGTACTTC
cdr3_aa: CASSPPRTVWDEQYF